This T cell receptor beta chain was found in a study of CD8 T cells in ankylosing spondylitis (dated by TCRdb to about 2017). With respect to the entire study: To find TCR variants linked to disease, the study profiled T cell receptor beta repertoires in ankylosing spondylitis patients and healthy donors. In total, the full study cohort was made up of some 110 healthy donors and approximately 27 ankylosing spondylitis patients. Peripheral blood samples were taken, and synovial fluid was additionally collected from ankylosing spondylitis patients. The paper as a whole reports these results and caveats: The disease-linked clones showed a CD8+ phenotype and occurred at relatively low frequencies in peripheral blood. Some motif variants had previously been reported in the synovial fluid and blood of reactive arthritis patients, which suggests shared mechanisms of disease initiation. The disease-linked clones were reported as significantly enriched in matched synovial fluid samples from ankylosing spondylitis patients. A TCR beta motif of eight highly homologous amino acid variants appeared characteristic of blood from ankylosing spondylitis patients.

Instrument on record: Illumina HiSeq 2500. Quantitative 5'-RACE with molecular barcodes was used to prepare TCR beta libraries. As for the authors' bioinformatics: A new computational method, built on a probabilistic model of VDJ rearrangement, was used to identify disease-linked TCR variants. In-frame beta chains were kept once TCRdb had trimmed the public reads at Q25 with fastp and called clones with MiXCR. Each CDR3 protein appears once, grouped with its most common genes and DNA. Here the V and J calls rest on TCRdb's processing, not on the authors' analysis. This sample holds around 250,000 distinct CDR3 sequences; about 10% were observed only once. Roughly 6.8% of the sample is held by the ten biggest clonotypes. From cysteine to phenylalanine, the CDR3 is 14 amino acids long. Only the CDR3 part of the read is kept: 42 bases, read in frame from the first base. The V and J ends are trimmed by 2 bases and 5 bases, leaving 11 bases between them. CDR1 is given as SGHDT and CDR2 as YYEEEE, both from the germline V gene.

This clonotype has at least ten counts. The antigen it binds to is not known. No base quality values were provided; no much bigger clone lies one nucleotide off. Source material: blood, either unsorted or a sorted T cell fraction (not recorded which). The receptor was derived from a male donor with ankylosing spondylitis or in good health (not recorded which). The sequence is built from TRBV5-6 and TRBJ1-5, with an unclear D gene assignment. The CDR3 is CASSFSPTDQPQHF. The DNA sequence is as follows: TGTGCCAGCAGCTTTTCACCTACCGATCAGCCCCAGCATTTT.